These 11 T cell receptor beta chains were all obtained from the same sample, sequenced in a study of shared clonotypes between healthy human individuals. TCRdb keeps only in-frame clones here, not all; method: immunoSEQ multiplex PCR. The data hold about 480,000 clones, with 70% to 80% observed a single time. Sequenced input: PBMCs. The receptors here all came from a woman aged 40-49 years in good health. Some clones in this sample may be carry-over from other donors' samples.

The rearrangement links TRBV2 to TRBJ1-2, with 8 positions matching TRBD1. Trimming removed 6 bases from V and 0 bases from J; junction bases left unmatched: 12. The CDR3 consists of 17 residues. The V gene's germline CDR1 is SNHLY and CDR2 FYNNEI. CDR3 nucleotide sequence: TGTGCCAGCAGCCGTCCCGGGACAGGAACCTCTAACTATGGCTACACCTTC. Amino acid sequence: CASSRPGTGTSNYGYTF.

This clone appeared many times. The rearrangement links TRBV5-1 to TRBJ2-7; TRBD2 might be the D (6 bases). Germline values: CDR1 SGHRS, CDR2 YFSETQ. V gave up 0 bases and J gave up 6 bases, with 10 bases separating them. This CDR3 is built from 13 residues. CDR3 protein: CASSLGAGTEQYF. The CDR3, as DNA: TGCGCCAGCAGCTTGGGGGCGGGAACCGAGCAGTACTTC.

As concerns this clone: Other DNA variants within this sample encode the same CDR3. The chain is built from TRBV27 and TRBJ2-1, with a weak D call TRBD2 (5 bases). Per germline, CDR1 MNHEY and CDR2 SMNVEV (reference sequence). V dropped 3 bases and J dropped 3 bases, with 6 bases sitting between them. This CDR3 contains 13 residues. The CDR3 is CASSFGVYNEQFF. CDR3 nucleotides: TGTGCCAGCAGTTTCGGGGTCTACAATGAGCAGTTCTTC.

This clone was observed a single time. The J gene is TRBJ2-3, the V gene TRBV5-1; D is uncertain. Trimming pared 6 bases from V and 0 bases from J, leaving 11 bases between. CDR1 SGHRS and CDR2 YFSETQ come from the germline V gene. The CDR3 contains 14 residues. Written as DNA, the CDR3 is TGCGCCAGCATGCGGCAACCTAGCACAGATACGCAGTATTTT. Its protein is CASMRQPSTDTQYF.

The chain uses TRBV2 and TRBJ2-1, with TRBD2 identical over 8 bases. Trimming cost V 5 bases and J 4 bases; bases outside gene matches: 4. Germline V gene lookup returns CDR1 SNHLY and CDR2 FYNNEI. The CDR3 has 14 amino acids. Written as DNA, the CDR3 is TGTGCCAGCAGTCGGACTAGCTTTTACAATGAGCAGTTCTTC. It codes for CASSRTSFYNEQFF.

V is TRBV5-1 and J is TRBJ2-1, with 9 bases that match TRBD2. From germline, CDR1 is SGHRS and CDR2 YFSETQ. The CDR3 is 15 amino acids. The ends lost 3 bases at V and 4 bases at J; junction bases unmatched: 5. The CDR3 bases are TGCGCCAGCAGCTCCCTAGCGGGATCATACAATGAGCAGTTCTTC. Amino acid sequence: CASSSLAGSYNEQFF.

The V and J genes are TRBV2 and TRBJ2-5, with 7 positions matching TRBD1. V shed 7 bases, J shed 5 bases, and the junction held 10 bases outside the gene matches. Germline CDR1 is SNHLY and CDR2 is FYNNEI. The CDR3 length is 14 residues. CDR3 coding DNA: TGTGCCAGCACCAGGACAGGCCTAGGGGAGACCCAGTACTTC. Translating it yields CASTRTGLGETQYF.

J is TRBJ2-7 and V is TRBV5-1; D is unresolved. With 0 bases removed from V and 3 bases from J, the gap between germline ends came to 13 bases. This CDR3 is built from 15 residues. The germline V gene encodes CDR1 SGHRS and CDR2 YFSETQ. CDR3 loop: CASSLAASVYYEQYF. The CDR3 DNA reads as TGCGCCAGCAGCTTGGCCGCGTCTGTCTACTACGAGCAGTACTTC.

This rearrangement joins TRBV9 to TRBJ1-1; D is possibly TRBD1 (6 bases). Germline values: CDR1 SGDLS, CDR2 YYNGEE. CDR3 length equals 13 residues. V lost 3 bases and J 10 bases, leaving 16 bases between the germline ends. Here the CDR3 reads CASSAPGARGAFF. In DNA, the CDR3 is TGTGCCAGCAGCGCTCCCGGGGCCAGGGGAGCTTTCTTT.

This chain joins TRBV5-1 and TRBJ2-2; tentatively, D is TRBD2 (5 bases). With 5 bases removed from V and 3 bases from J, the gap between germline ends came to 11 bases. This CDR3 comprises 14 residues. Germline CDR1 reads SGHRS; CDR2 reads YFSETQ. The CDR3 bases are TGCGCCAGCAGATCCAGCGGAGACACCGGGGAGCTGTTTTTT. Translated: CASRSSGDTGELFF.

This sequence joins TRBV29-1 and TRBJ2-5; D unclear. Germline V gene data show CDR1 as SQVTM and CDR2 as ANQGSEA. Between the trimmed V and J ends, which lost 3 bases and 4 bases, there was a span of 9 bases. The CDR3 has 12 amino acids. CDR3 in DNA: TGCAGCGTTGATGACCCGGCAGAGACCCAGTACTTC. Its translation: CSVDDPAETQYF.